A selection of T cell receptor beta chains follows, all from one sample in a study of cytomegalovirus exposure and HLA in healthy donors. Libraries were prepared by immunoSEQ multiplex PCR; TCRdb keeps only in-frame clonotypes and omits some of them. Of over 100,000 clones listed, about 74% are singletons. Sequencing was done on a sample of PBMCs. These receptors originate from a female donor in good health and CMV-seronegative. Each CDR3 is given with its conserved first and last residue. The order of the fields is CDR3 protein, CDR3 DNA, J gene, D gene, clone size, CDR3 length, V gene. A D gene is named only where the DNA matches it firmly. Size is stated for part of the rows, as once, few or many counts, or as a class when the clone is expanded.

CDR3: CASSLQTGRTEAFF
DNA: TGTGCCAGCAGCCTTCAGACAGGTCGCACTGAAGCTTTCTTT
J: TRBJ1-1
D: .
size: .
length: 14
V: TRBV7-9

CDR3: CASSSRTGGPYEQYF
DNA: TGTGCCAGCAGTTCCAGGACAGGGGGCCCCTACGAGCAGTACTTC
J: TRBJ2-7
D: TRBD1
size: .
length: 15
V: TRBV6-1

CDR3: CASRPPSGNTEAFF
DNA: TGTGCCAGCAGACCCCCGTCGGGGAACACTGAAGCTTTCTTT
J: TRBJ1-1
D: .
size: .
length: 14
V: TRBV6-1

CDR3: CASSLRRGGANYGYTF
DNA: TGTGCCAGCAGTTTAAGGCGGGGGGGGGCTAACTATGGCTACACCTTC
J: TRBJ1-2
D: .
size: .
length: 16
V: TRBV27

CDR3: CSVEIPGQVTAQYF
DNA: TGCAGCGTTGAAATCCCGGGACAGGTTACCGCGCAGTACTTC
J: TRBJ2-7
D: TRBD1
size: .
length: 14
V: TRBV29-1

CDR3: CASSEAQATTYEQYF
DNA: TGTGCCAGCAGTGAAGCCCAGGCAACGACGTACGAGCAGTACTTC
J: TRBJ2-7
D: .
size: .
length: 15
V: TRBV2

CDR3: CASSQRTGGNGYTF
DNA: TGTGCCAGCAGCCAACGTACAGGGGGCAATGGCTACACCTTC
J: TRBJ1-2
D: TRBD1
size: .
length: 14
V: TRBV14

CDR3: CASSQQFGTEAFF
DNA: TGTGCCAGCAGCCAACAATTCGGCACTGAAGCTTTCTTT
J: TRBJ1-1
D: .
size: few
length: 13
V: TRBV14

CDR3: CASSLVADFQETQYF
DNA: TGTGCCAGCAGCTTGGTCGCGGATTTCCAAGAGACCCAGTACTTC
J: TRBJ2-5
D: .
size: .
length: 15
V: TRBV5-6

CDR3: CASSLVSGGPSYEQYF
DNA: TGTGCCAGCAGCTTAGTCTCAGGGGGACCCTCCTACGAGCAGTACTTC
J: TRBJ2-7
D: TRBD1
size: .
length: 16
V: TRBV11-2